This TCR beta chain was retrieved from a study of T cell changes during pregnancy in multiple sclerosis. Measured with immunoSEQ multiplex PCR; TCRdb has only the in-frame clones, and not every one. Counted here are approximately 60,000 clones, around nine tenths occurring once; the ten biggest clones make up about 5.2%. CDR3 length equals 13 residues. Trimming removed 5 bases at V and 10 bases at J, with 17 bases between. CDR1 is SGHTA, CDR2 FQGNSA, per germline. The source material was peripheral blood from another person, used as feeder cells. The TCR was taken from a human donor whose cells served as feeder cells for cultures in a pregnancy study. The gene calls are TRBV7-2 and TRBJ1-2, with a weak D call TRBD1 (5 bases). CDR3 sequence reads: CASSPTRPGVYTF. CDR3 coding DNA: TGTGCCAGCAGCCCCACCCGGCCGGGGGTCTACACCTTC. Full variable domain (rest looked up from reference TRBV7-2 and TRBJ1-2): GAGVSQSPSNKVTEKGKDVELRCDPISGHTALYWYRQSLGQGLEFLIYFQGNSAPDKSGLPSDRFSAERTGGSVSTLTIQRTQQEDSAVYLCASSPTRPGVYTFGSGTRLTVV.